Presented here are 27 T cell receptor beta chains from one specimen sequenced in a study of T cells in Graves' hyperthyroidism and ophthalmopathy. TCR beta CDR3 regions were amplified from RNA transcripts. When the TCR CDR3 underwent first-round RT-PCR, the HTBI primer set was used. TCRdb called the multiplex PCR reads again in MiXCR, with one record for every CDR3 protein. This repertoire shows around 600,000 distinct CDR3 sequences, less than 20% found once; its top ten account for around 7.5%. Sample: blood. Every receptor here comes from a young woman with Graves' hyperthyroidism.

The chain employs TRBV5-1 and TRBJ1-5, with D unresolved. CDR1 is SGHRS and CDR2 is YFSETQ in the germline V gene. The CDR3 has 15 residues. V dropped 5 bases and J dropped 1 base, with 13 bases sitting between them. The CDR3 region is CASSGETVSNQPQHF. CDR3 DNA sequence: TGCGCCAGCAGTGGCGAAACAGTAAGCAATCAGCCCCAGCATTTT.

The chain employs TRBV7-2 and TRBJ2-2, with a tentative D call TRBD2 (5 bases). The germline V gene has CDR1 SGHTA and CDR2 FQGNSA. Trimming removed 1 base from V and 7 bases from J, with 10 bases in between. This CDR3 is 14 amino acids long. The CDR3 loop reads CASSLERWGGELFF. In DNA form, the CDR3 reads TGTGCCAGCAGCTTAGAGCGGTGGGGCGGGGAGCTGTTTTTT.

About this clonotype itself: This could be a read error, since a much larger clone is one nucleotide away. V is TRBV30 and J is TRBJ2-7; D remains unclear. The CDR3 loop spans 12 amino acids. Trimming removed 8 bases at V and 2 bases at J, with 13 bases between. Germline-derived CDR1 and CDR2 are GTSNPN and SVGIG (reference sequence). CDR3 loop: CARRRLTYEQYF. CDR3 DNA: TGTGCCCGGCGGAGATTGACCTACGAGCAGTACTTC.

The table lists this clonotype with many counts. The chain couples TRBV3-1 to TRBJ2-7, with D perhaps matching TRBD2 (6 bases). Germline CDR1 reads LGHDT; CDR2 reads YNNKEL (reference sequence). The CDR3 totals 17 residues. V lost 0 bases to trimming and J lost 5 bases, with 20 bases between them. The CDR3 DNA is TGTGCCAGCAGCCAAGATCAGCGGGTGGGGCCAAGCGACGAGCAGTACTTC. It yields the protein CASSQDQRVGPSDEQYF.

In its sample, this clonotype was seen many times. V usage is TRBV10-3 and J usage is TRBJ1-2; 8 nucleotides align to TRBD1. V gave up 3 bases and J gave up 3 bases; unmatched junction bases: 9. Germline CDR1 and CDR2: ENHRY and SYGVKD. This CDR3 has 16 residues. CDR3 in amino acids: CAISEDGQGRDYGYTF. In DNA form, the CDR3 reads TGTGCCATCAGTGAAGACGGACAGGGACGAGACTATGGCTACACCTTC.

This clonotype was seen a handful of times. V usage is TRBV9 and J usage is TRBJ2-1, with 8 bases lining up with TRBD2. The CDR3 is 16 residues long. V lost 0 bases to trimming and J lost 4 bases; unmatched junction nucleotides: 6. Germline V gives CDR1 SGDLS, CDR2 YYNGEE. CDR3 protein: CASSVDGGRTYNEQFF. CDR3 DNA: TGTGCCAGCAGCGTAGATGGCGGGAGGACGTACAATGAGCAGTTCTTC.

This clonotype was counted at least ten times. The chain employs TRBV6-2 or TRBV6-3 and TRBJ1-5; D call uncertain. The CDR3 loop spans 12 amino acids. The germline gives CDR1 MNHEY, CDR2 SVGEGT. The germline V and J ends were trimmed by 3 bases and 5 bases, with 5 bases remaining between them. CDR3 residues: CASSYWDQPQHF. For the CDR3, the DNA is TGTGCCAGCAGTTATTGGGATCAGCCCCAGCATTTT.

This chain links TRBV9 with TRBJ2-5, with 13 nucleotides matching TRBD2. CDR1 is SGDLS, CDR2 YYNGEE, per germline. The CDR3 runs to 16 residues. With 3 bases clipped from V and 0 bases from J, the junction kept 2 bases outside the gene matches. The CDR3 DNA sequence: TGTGCCAGCAGCGCCGGGACTAGCGGGAACCAAGAGACCCAGTACTTC. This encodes CASSAGTSGNQETQYF.

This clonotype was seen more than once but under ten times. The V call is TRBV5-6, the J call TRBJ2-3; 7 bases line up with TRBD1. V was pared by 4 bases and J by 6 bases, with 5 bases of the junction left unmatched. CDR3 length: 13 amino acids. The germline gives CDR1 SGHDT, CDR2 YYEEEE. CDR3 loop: CASSETGWDTQYF. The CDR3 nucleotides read TGTGCCAGCAGCGAGACAGGGTGGGATACGCAGTATTTT.

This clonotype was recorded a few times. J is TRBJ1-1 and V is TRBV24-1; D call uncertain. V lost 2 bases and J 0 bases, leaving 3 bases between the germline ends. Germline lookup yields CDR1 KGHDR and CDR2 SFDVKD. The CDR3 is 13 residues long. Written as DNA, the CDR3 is TGTGCCACCAGTGATTCTTTGAACACTGAAGCTTTCTTT. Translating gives CATSDSLNTEAFF.

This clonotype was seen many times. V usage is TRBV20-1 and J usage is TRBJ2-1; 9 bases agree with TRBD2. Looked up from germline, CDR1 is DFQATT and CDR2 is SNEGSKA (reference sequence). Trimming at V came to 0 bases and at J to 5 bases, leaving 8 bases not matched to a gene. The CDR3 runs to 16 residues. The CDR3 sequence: CSARDSGAGGHNEQFF. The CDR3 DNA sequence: TGCAGTGCTAGAGATTCGGGAGCGGGAGGTCACAATGAGCAGTTCTTC.

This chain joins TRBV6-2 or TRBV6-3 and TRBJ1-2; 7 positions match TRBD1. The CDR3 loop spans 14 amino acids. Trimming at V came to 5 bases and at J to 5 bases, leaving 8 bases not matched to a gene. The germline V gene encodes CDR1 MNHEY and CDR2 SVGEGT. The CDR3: CASSDRAGLYGYTF. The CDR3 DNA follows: TGTGCCAGCAGTGACAGGGCCGGGTTATATGGCTACACCTTC.

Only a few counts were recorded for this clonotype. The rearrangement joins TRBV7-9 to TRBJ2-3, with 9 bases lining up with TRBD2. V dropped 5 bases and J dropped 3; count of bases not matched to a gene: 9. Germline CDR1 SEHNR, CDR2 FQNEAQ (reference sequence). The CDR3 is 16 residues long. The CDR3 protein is CASSRGTSRKTDTQYF. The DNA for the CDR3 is TGTGCCAGCAGCCGAGGGACTAGCAGGAAAACAGATACGCAGTATTTT.

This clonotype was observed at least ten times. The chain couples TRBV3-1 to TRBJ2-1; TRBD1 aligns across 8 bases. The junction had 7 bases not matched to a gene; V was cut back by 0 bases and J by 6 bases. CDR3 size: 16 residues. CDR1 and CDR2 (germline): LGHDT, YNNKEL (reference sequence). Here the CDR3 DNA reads TGTGCCAGCAGCCAAGAGATAGGCAGGGGGCTCAATGAGCAGTTCTTC. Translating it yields CASSQEIGRGLNEQFF.

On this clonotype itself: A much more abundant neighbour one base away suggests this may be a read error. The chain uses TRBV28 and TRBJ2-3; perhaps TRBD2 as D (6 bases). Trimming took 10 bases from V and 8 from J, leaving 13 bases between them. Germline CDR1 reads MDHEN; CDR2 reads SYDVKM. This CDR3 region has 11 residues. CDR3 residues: CANLERVTQYF. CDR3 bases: TGTGCCAACCTCGAGCGGGTTACGCAGTATTTT.

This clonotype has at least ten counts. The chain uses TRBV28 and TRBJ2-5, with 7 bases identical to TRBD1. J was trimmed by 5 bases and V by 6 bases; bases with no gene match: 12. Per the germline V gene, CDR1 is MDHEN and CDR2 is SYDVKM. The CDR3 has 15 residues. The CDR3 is CASSRSGQAWETQYF. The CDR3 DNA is TGTGCCAGCAGCCGGAGCGGACAGGCTTGGGAGACCCAGTACTTC.

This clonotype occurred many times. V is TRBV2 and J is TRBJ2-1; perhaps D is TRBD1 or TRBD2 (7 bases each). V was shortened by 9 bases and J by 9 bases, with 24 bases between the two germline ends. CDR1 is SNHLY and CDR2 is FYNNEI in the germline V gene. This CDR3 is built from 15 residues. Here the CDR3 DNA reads TGTGCCAGGGCTCGTGGGAGGGGGCGAGCGGGTGAGCAGTTCTTC. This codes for CARARGRGRAGEQFF.

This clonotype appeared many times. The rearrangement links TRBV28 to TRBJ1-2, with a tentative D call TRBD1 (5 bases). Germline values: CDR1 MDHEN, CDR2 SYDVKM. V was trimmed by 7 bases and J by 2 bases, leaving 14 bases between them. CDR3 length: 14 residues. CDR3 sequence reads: CASNSGRRNYGYTF. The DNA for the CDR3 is TGTGCCAGCAACTCGGGGCGGAGAAACTATGGCTACACCTTC.

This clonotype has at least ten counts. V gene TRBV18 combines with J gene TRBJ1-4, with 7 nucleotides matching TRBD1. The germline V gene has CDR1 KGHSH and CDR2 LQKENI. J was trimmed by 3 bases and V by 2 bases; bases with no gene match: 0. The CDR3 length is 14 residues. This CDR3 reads CASSPRGPNEKLFF. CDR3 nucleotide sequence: TGTGCCAGCTCACCAAGGGGGCCTAATGAAAAACTGTTTTTT.

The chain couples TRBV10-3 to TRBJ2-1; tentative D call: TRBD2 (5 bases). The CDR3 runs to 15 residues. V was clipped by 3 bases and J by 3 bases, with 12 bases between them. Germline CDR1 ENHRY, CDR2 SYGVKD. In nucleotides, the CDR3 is TGTGCCATCAGTGATTCTAGCAGGAACTACAATGAGCAGTTCTTC. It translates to CAISDSSRNYNEQFF.

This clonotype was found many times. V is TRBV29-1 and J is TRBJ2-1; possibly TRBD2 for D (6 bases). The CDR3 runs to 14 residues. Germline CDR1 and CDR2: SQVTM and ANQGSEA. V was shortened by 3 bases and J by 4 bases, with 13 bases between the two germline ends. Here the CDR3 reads CSVEAGMGYNEQFF. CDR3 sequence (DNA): TGCAGCGTTGAGGCGGGGATGGGGTACAATGAGCAGTTCTTC.

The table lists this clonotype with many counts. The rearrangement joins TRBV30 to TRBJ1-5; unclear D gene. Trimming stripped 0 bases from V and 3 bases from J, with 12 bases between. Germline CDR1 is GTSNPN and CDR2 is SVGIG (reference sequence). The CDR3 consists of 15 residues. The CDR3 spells CAWSVASTLNQPQHF. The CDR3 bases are TGTGCCTGGAGTGTAGCTTCGACACTCAATCAGCCCCAGCATTTT.

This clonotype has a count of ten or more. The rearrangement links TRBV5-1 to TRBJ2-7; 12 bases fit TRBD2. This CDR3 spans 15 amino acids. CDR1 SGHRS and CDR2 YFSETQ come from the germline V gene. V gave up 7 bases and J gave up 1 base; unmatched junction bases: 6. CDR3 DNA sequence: TGCGCCAGCGCCGGGACTAGCGGGCCTTCCTACGAGCAGTACTTC. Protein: CASAGTSGPSYEQYF. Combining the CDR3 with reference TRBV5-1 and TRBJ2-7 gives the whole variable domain KAGVTQTPRYLIKTRGQQVTLSCSPISGHRSVSWYQQTPGQGLQFLFEYFSETQRNKGNFPGRFSGRQFSNSRSEMNVSTLELGDSALYLCASAGTSGPSYEQYFGPGTRLTVT.

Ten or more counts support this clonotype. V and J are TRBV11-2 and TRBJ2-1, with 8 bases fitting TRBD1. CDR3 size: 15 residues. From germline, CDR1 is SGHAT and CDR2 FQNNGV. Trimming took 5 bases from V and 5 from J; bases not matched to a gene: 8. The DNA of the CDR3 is TGTGCCAGCAGCCCCCATGACAGGGGAAACAATGAGCAGTTCTTC. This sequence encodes CASSPHDRGNNEQFF.

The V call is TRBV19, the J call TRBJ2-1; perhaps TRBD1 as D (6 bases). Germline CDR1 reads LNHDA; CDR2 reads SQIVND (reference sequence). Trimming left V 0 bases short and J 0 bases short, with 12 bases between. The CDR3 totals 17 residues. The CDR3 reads CASSIEGHANSYNEQFF. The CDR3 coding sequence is TGTGCCAGTAGTATAGAGGGACACGCGAACTCCTACAATGAGCAGTTCTTC. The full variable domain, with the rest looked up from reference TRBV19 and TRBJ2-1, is DGGITQSPKYLFRKEGQNVTLSCEQNLNHDAMYWYRQDPGQGLRLIYYSQIVNDFQKGDIAEGYSVSREKKESFPLTVTSAQKNPTAFYLCASSIEGHANSYNEQFFGPGTRLTVL.

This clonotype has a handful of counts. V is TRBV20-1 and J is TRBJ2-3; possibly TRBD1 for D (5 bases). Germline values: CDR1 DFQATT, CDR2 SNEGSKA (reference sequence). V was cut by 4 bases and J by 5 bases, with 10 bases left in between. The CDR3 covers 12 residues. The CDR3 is CSAIQAVDTQYF. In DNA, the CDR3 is TGCAGTGCTATACAGGCGGTAGATACGCAGTATTTT.

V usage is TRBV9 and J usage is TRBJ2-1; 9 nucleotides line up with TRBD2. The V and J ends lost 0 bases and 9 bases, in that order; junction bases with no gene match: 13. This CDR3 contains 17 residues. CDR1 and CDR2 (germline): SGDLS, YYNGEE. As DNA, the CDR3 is TGTGCCAGCAGCGTAGCGGGGGGGGGGGGCGGGAGGGTTGAGCAGTTCTTC. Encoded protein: CASSVAGGGGGRVEQFF.